This TCR beta chain was captured in a study of cytomegalovirus exposure and HLA in healthy donors. Whole-study context: Counted in an early data release were 65 million to 100 million unique TCRs from HLA-typed donors. Whole-study findings and limits: A later analysis, which compared TCR beta chains of equal frequency, found the HLA-associated ones more clonally expanded.

The PCR was carried out with 60 Vbeta primers and 13 Jbeta primers. Some clones are missing from TCRdb's copy, which holds only in-frame ones; the method was immunoSEQ multiplex PCR. The sample lists some 120,000 clones, 76% occurring once. A word on this clone: Its antigen is not identified.

Donors showed nominal health when sampled, although they likely had unrecorded immune exposures. The sequencing sample was made of PBMCs. This TCR was sampled from a woman aged 40 to 49 in good health and CMV-seropositive.

CDR3 coding DNA: TGTGCCTGGAGGAGGGAGCCAGTCCAAGAGACCCAGTACTTC. Its protein product is CAWRREPVQETQYF. The V gene is TRBV30, the J gene TRBJ2-5; D might be TRBD2 (5 bases). Germline V CDR1 and CDR2: GTSNPN, SVGIG (reference sequence). Trimming left V 3 bases short and J 1 base short, with 12 bases between. CDR3 size: 14 residues.